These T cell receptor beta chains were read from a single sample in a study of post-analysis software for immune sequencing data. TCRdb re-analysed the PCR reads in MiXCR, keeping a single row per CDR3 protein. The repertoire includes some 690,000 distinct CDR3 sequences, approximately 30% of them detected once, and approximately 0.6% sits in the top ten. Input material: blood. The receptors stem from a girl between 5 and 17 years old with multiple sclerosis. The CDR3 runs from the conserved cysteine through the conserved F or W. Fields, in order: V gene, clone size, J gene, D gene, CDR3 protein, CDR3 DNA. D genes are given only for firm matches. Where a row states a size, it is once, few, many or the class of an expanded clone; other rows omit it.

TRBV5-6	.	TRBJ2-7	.	CASSRIQGLWGASYEQYF	TGTGCCAGCAGCAGAATACAGGGTCTCTGGGGGGCCTCCTACGAGCAGTACTTC
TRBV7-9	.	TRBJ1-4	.	CASSKGLEKLFF	TGTGCCAGCAGCAAGGGGTTGGAAAAACTGTTTTTT
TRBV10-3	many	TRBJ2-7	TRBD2	CAISAGTGGPHEQYF	TGTGCCATCAGCGCAGGTACGGGAGGGCCCCACGAGCAGTACTTC
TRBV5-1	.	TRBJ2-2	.	CASSLQAELFF	TGCGCCAGCAGCTTGCAAGCGGAGCTGTTTTTT
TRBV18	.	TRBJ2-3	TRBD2	CASSPRASGRLRGTQYF	TGTGCCAGCTCACCACGGGCTAGCGGGAGGCTTCGAGGTACGCAGTATTTT
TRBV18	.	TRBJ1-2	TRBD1	CASSPVSGTGHDYTF	TGTGCCAGCTCACCAGTGAGTGGGACAGGGCATGACTACACCTTC
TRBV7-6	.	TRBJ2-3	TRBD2	CASSPGGGMGTQYF	TGTGCCAGCAGCCCCGGGGGGGGTATGGGTACGCAGTATTTT
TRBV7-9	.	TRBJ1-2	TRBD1	CASSPQPGQGAANYGYTF	TGTGCCAGCAGCCCGCAGCCGGGACAGGGGGCAGCTAACTATGGCTACACCTTC
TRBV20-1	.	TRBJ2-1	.	CSAEPDRDVYNEQFF	TGCAGTGCGGAACCCGACAGAGACGTCTACAATGAGCAGTTCTTC
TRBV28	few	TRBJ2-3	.	CASSLALKGGYTQYF	TGTGCCAGCAGTTTAGCCCTCAAGGGCGGGTATACGCAGTATTTT
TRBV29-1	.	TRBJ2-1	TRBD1	CSVETWTGAYNEQFF	TGCAGCGTTGAAACATGGACAGGGGCCTACAATGAGCAGTTCTTC
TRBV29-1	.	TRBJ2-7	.	CSVEGPISDSSYEQYF	TGCAGCGTTGAGGGACCTATCTCAGACAGCTCCTACGAGCAGTACTTC
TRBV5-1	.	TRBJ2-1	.	CASSGLGGGILPHPNEQFF	TGCGCCAGCAGCGGCCTAGGGGGAGGGATATTACCACACCCCAATGAGCAGTTCTTC
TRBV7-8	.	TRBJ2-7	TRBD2	CASSTHGTTPDEQYF	TGTGCCAGCAGCACACATGGGACTACGCCCGACGAGCAGTACTTC
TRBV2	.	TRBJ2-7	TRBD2	CASKREGRYEQYF	TGTGCCAGCAAGCGGGAGGGCCGCTACGAGCAGTACTTC
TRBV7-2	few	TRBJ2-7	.	CASSEWPSYEQYF	TGTGCCAGCAGCGAATGGCCCTCCTACGAGCAGTACTTC
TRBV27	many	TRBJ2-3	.	CASRYLGTTRTDTQYF	TGTGCCAGCAGATACTTAGGGACAACACGCACAGATACGCAGTATTTT
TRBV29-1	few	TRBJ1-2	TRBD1	CSVVVGVGGGGYTF	TGCAGCGTTGTTGTTGGGGTAGGGGGCGGTGGCTACACCTTC
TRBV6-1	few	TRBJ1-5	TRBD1	CASAIIRDSRTQHF	TGTGCCAGCGCTATTATCCGGGACAGTAGGACCCAGCATTTT
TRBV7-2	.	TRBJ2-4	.	CASSPRHDSEQYF	TGTGCCAGCAGCCCCAGACACGACAGTGAGCAGTACTTC
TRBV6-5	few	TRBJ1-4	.	CASKPGRGNEKLFF	TGTGCCAGCAAACCGGGACGCGGAAATGAAAAACTGTTTTTT
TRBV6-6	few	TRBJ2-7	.	CASSYFGTPYEQYF	TGTGCCAGCAGTTACTTCGGGACACCCTACGAGCAGTACTTC
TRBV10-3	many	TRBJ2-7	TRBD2	CAISESVAGGIHEQYF	TGTGCCATCAGTGAGTCAGTAGCGGGAGGTATTCACGAGCAGTACTTC
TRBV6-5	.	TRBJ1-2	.	CASSVMGIANYGYTF	TGTGCCAGCAGCGTGATGGGAATAGCTAACTATGGCTACACCTTC
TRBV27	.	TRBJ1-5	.	CASSSGSNQPQHF	TGTGCCAGCAGTTCGGGTAGCAATCAGCCCCAGCATTTT
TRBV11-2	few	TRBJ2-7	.	CASSRTSNEQYF	TGTGCCAGCAGCCGTACTAGCAACGAGCAGTACTTC
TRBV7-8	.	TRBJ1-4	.	CASSLAEPANEKLFF	TGTGCCAGCAGCTTAGCAGAGCCAGCTAATGAAAAACTGTTTTTT
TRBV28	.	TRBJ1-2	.	CASRPDYGYTF	TGTGCCAGCCGGCCGGACTATGGCTACACCTTC
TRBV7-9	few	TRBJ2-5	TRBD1	CASSFYAGGQGETQYF	TGTGCCAGCAGCTTCTACGCCGGAGGACAGGGCGAGACCCAGTACTTC
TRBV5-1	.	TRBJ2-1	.	CATGADHRNEQFF	TGCGCCACGGGGGCGGACCACCGCAATGAGCAGTTCTTC
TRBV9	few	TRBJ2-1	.	CASSVVAGNNEQFF	TGTGCCAGCAGCGTAGTAGCAGGGAATAATGAGCAGTTCTTC